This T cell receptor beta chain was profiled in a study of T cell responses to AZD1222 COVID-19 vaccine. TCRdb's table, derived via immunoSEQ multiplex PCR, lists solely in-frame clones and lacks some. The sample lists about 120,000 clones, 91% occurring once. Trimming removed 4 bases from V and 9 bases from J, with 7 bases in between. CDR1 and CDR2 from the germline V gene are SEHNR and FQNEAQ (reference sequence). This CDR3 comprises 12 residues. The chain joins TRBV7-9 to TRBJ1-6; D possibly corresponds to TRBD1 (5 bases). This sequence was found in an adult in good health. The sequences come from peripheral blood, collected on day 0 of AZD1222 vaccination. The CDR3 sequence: CASSSGSSPLHF. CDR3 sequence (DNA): TGTGCCAGCAGCTCAGGGAGTTCACCCCTCCACTTT. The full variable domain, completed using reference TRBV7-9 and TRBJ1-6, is DTGVSQNPRHKITKRGQNVTFRCDPISEHNRLYWYRQTLGQGPEFLTYFQNEAQLEKSRLLSDRFSAERPKGSFSTLEIQRTEQGDSAMYLCASSSGSSPLHFGNGTRLTVT.